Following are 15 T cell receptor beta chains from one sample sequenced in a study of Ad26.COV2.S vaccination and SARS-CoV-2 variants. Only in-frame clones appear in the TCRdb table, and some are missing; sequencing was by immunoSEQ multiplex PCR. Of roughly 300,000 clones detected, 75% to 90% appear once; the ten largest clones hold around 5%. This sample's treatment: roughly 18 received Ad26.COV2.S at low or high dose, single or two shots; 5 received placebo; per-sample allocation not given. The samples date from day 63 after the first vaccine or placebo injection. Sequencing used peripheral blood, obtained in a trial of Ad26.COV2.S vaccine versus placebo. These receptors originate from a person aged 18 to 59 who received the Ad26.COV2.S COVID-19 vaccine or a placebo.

In DNA form, the CDR3 reads TGTGCCAGTAGTGGGAGTCATAATTCACCCCTCCACTTT. Residues: CASSGSHNSPLHF. This sequence joins TRBV19 and TRBJ1-6; the D is unclear. The CDR3 covers 13 residues. Germline CDR1 LNHDA, CDR2 SQIVND (reference sequence). Between the trimmed V and J ends, which lost 5 bases and 5 bases, there was a span of 7 bases. The complete variable domain, with remaining parts taken from reference TRBV19 and TRBJ1-6, reads DGGITQSPKYLFRKEGQNVTLSCEQNLNHDAMYWYRQDPGQGLRLIYYSQIVNDFQKGDIAEGYSVSREKKESFPLTVTSAQKNPTAFYLCASSGSHNSPLHFGNGTRLTVT.

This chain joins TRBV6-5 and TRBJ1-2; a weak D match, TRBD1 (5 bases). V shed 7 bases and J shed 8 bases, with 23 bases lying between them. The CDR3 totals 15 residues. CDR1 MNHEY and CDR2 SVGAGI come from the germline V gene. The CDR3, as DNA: TGTGCCAGCAACGCAGCAGGCCAGGGATATGGGGGCTACACCTTC. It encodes CASNAAGQGYGGYTF.

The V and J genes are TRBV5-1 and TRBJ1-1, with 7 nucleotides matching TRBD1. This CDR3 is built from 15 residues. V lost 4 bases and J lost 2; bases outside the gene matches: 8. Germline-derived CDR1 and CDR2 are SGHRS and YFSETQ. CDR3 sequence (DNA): TGCGCCAGCAGCGGAACAGGGGTTGTTAACACTGAAGCTTTCTTT. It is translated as CASSGTGVVNTEAFF.

The CDR3 loop reads CASSLDREGDHEQFF. The CDR3 DNA follows: TGTGCCAGCAGCTTAGACCGGGAGGGCGATCATGAGCAGTTCTTC. The rearrangement uses TRBV11-3 and TRBJ2-1, with 8 bases that match TRBD2. The germline gives CDR1 SGHNT, CDR2 YENEEA. CDR3 length: 15 residues. The V segment lost 0 bases and the J segment 8 bases; nucleotides outside the gene matches: 6. Full variable domain (remainder filled in from reference TRBV11-3 and TRBJ2-1): EAGVVQSPRYKIIEKKQPVAFWCNPISGHNTLYWYLQNLGQGPELLIRYENEEAVDDSQLPKDRFSAERLKGVDSTLKIQPAELGDSAVYLCASSLDREGDHEQFFGPGTRLTVL.

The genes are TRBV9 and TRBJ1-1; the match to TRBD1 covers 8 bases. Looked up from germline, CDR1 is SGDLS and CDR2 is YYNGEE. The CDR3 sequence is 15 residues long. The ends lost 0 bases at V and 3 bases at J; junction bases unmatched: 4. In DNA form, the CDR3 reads TGTGCCAGCAGCGTAGCGGCGGACAGGGACACTGAAGCTTTCTTT. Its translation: CASSVAADRDTEAFF. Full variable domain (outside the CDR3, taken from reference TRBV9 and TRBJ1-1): DSGVTQTPKHLITATGQRVTLRCSPRSGDLSVYWYQQSLDQGLQFLIQYYNGEERAKGNILERFSAQQFPDLHSELNLSSLELGDSALYFCASSVAADRDTEAFFGQGTRLTVV.

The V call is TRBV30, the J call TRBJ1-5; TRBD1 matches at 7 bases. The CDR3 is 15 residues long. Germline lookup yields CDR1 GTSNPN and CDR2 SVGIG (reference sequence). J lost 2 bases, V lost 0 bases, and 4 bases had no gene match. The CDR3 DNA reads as TGTGCCTGGAGTGTACCCACAGGGGGCAATCAGCCCCAGCATTTT. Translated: CAWSVPTGGNQPQHF.

In DNA form, the CDR3 reads TGTGCCAGCAGCTTATCGGGAGGAAACACCATATATTTT. Residues: CASSLSGGNTIYF. The V call is TRBV11-3, the J call TRBJ1-3; D is unclear. The V end was cut by 2 bases, the J end by 4 bases, with 6 bases between. The germline CDR1 and CDR2 sequences are SGHNT and YENEEA. The CDR3 consists of 13 residues.

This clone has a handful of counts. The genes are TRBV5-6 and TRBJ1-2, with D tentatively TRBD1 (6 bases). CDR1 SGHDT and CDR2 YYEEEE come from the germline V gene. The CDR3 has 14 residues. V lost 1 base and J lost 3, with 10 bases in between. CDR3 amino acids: CASSLRDKYYGYTF. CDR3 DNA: TGTGCCAGCAGCTTGCGGGACAAGTACTATGGCTACACCTTC.

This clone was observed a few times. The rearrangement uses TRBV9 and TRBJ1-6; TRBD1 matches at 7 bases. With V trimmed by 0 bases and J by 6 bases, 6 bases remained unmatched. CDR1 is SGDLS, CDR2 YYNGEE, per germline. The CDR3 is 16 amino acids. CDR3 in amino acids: CASSVDPQGVNSPLHF. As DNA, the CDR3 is TGTGCCAGCAGCGTAGACCCCCAGGGGGTTAATTCACCCCTCCACTTT.

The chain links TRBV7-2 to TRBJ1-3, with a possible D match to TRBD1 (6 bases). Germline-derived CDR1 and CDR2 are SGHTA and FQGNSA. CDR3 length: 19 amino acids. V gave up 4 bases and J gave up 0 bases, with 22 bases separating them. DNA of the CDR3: TGTGCCAGCAGCTCAACACTCGGTGGGGTAGGGGGCTCTGGAAACACCATATATTTT. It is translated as CASSSTLGGVGGSGNTIYF.

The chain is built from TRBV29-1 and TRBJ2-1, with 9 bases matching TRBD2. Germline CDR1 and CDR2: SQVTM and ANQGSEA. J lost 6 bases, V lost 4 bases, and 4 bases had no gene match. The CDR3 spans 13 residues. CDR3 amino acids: CSVVGGRGNEQFF. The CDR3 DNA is TGCAGCGTTGTAGGCGGGAGGGGCAATGAGCAGTTCTTC.

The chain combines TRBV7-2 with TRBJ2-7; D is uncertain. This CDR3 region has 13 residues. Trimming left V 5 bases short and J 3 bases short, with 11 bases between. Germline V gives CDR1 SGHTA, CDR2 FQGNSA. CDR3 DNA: TGTGCCAGCAGCGCCTCGGCAGGCTACGAGCAGTACTTC. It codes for CASSASAGYEQYF.

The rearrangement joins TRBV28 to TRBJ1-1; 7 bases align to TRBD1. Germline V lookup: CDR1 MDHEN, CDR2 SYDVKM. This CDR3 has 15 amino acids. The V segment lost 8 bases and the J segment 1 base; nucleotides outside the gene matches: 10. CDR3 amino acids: CASPPRTGANTEAFF. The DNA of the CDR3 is TGTGCCAGCCCCCCCCGCACAGGGGCGAACACTGAAGCTTTCTTT. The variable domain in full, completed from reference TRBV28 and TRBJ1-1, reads DVKVTQSSRYLVKRTGEKVFLECVQDMDHENMFWYRQDPGLGLRLIYFSYDVKMKEKGDIPEGYSVSREKKERFSLILESASTNQTSMYLCASPPRTGANTEAFFGQGTRLTVV.

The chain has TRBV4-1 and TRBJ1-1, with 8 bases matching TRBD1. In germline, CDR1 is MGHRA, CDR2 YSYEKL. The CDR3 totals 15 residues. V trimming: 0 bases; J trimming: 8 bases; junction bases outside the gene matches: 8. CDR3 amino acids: CASSQEWQGAREAFF. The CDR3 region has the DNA TGCGCCAGCAGCCAAGAGTGGCAGGGGGCTCGGGAAGCTTTCTTT.

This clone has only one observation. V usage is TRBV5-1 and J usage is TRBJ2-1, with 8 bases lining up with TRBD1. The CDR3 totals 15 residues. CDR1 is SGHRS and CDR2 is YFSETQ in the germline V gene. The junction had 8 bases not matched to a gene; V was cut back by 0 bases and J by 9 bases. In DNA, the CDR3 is TGCGCCAGCAGCTTGGATACCCGGACAGGGCGTGAGCAGTTCTTC. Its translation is CASSLDTRTGREQFF.